These 30 T cell receptor beta chains share one sample of origin, sequenced in a study of beta chain features in type 1 diabetes. General study results and limits: For Type 1 diabetes patients, all four CD4+ subsets carried TCRB CDR3s that were moderately but significantly shorter.

These TCRs are of unknown antigen specificity. Sequenced material consisted of expressed TCRB transcripts (all of the isolated RNA was reverse transcribed). TCRdb's copy holds only in-frame clones and misses some; the assay was immunoSEQ multiplex PCR. The table includes around 260,000 clones, roughly a quarter detected once. The specimen was naive CD4+ T cells from blood. These receptors originate from a woman aged 25-40 years with type 1 diabetes.

This clone was seen a handful of times. The chain employs TRBV29-1 and TRBJ2-2; D is possibly TRBD2 (5 bases). CDR3 length: 14 residues. Deletions cut 0 bases from V and 2 bases from J, with 7 bases between. In germline, CDR1 is SQVTM, CDR2 ANQGSEA. The CDR3 region has the DNA TGCAGCGTTGAAGAGAGGGATAACACCGGGGAGCTGTTTTTT. Protein product: CSVEERDNTGELFF.

J is TRBJ2-1 and V is TRBV18; 13 bases agree with TRBD2. CDR1 is KGHSH, CDR2 LQKENI, per germline. V was pared by 6 bases and J by 4 bases, with 9 bases of the junction left unmatched. The CDR3 contains 17 residues. The CDR3 spells CASSLTSGRRIYNEQFF. The CDR3 nucleotides are TGTGCCAGCTCGCTGACTAGCGGGAGGCGAATATACAATGAGCAGTTCTTC. Drawing the rest from reference TRBV18 and TRBJ2-1, the complete variable domain is NAGVMQNPRHLVRRRGQEARLRCSPMKGHSHVYWYRQLPEEGLKFMVYLQKENIIDESGMPKERFSAEFPKEGPSILRIQQVVRGDSAAYFCASSLTSGRRIYNEQFFGPGTRLTVL.

Written as DNA, the CDR3 is TGTGCCATCAGTGGACGACAGGGGAGGGAGACCCAGTACTTC. Its translation is CAISGRQGRETQYF. V usage is TRBV10-3 and J usage is TRBJ2-5; 8 bases align to TRBD1. This CDR3 is built from 14 residues. The germline gives CDR1 ENHRY, CDR2 SYGVKD. The ends lost 4 bases at V and 5 bases at J; junction bases unmatched: 6.

The chain links TRBV5-1 to TRBJ2-1, with TRBD2 identical over 12 bases. V trimming: 4 bases; J trimming: 6 bases; junction bases outside the gene matches: 8. This CDR3 is built from 16 residues. Germline V gives CDR1 SGHRS, CDR2 YFSETQ. In nucleotides, the CDR3 is TGCGCCAGCAGCCCCCAGGGACTAGCGGGCGTCAATGAGCAGTTCTTC. Translation gives CASSPQGLAGVNEQFF.

The chain couples TRBV5-1 to TRBJ2-7; 7 positions match TRBD2. V trimming: 4 bases; J trimming: 2 bases; junction bases outside the gene matches: 15. The CDR3 spans 17 residues. Germline V gives CDR1 SGHRS, CDR2 YFSETQ. CDR3 DNA: TGCGCCAGCAGCCGACGGATTCCCGGGACTACCACCTACGAGCAGTACTTC. It encodes CASSRRIPGTTTYEQYF.

The chain employs TRBV7-3 and TRBJ2-1, with D perhaps matching TRBD1 (6 bases). The CDR3 is 13 amino acids. V was shortened by 1 base and J by 7 bases, with 8 bases between the two germline ends. CDR1 is SGHTA and CDR2 is FQGTGA in the germline V gene. CDR3: CASSLIQGNEQFF. The CDR3 DNA follows: TGTGCCAGCAGCTTAATTCAGGGGAATGAGCAGTTCTTC.

The chain is built from TRBV7-3 and TRBJ2-5; possibly TRBD2 for D (5 bases). This CDR3 is 13 amino acids long. CDR1 and CDR2 (germline): SGHTA, FQGTGA. V gave up 5 bases and J gave up 1 base, with 8 bases separating them. CDR3 DNA: TGTGCCAGCAGCCGAGGGTCCCAAGAGACCCAGTACTTC. It codes for CASSRGSQETQYF. Combining the CDR3 with reference TRBV7-3 and TRBJ2-5 gives the whole variable domain GAGVSQTPSNKVTEKGKYVELRCDPISGHTALYWYRQSLGQGPEFLIYFQGTGAADDSGLPNDRFFAVRPEGSVSTLKIQRTERGDSAVYLCASSRGSQETQYFGPGTRLLVL.

This sequence joins TRBV18 and TRBJ1-2; 8 nucleotides agree with TRBD1. Germline assignment: CDR1 KGHSH and CDR2 LQKENI. The CDR3 totals 15 residues. The trim removed 8 bases at V and 6 bases at J, leaving 14 bases unmatched. The DNA for the CDR3 is TGTGCCAGCGCCTATTTTAGACAGGGGCACCATGGCTACACCTTC. This translates into CASAYFRQGHHGYTF.

This clone was found a few times. V and J are TRBV7-9 and TRBJ1-1; 9 nucleotides match TRBD1. CDR1 is SEHNR, CDR2 FQNEAQ, per germline (reference sequence). CDR3 length equals 14 residues. Unmatched junction bases numbered 7, after V lost 5 bases and J lost 6 bases. The CDR3 loop is CASSDNRDRAEAFF. DNA of the CDR3: TGTGCCAGCAGCGATAACCGGGACAGGGCTGAAGCTTTCTTT.

The chain couples TRBV19 to TRBJ1-5, with TRBD1 identical over 10 bases. The germline V gene encodes CDR1 LNHDA and CDR2 SQIVND (reference sequence). Unmatched junction bases numbered 12, after V lost 5 bases and J lost 2 bases. There are 18 residues in the CDR3. As DNA, the CDR3 is TGTGCCAGTAGTGCCTACGGGACAGGGGTCGAAGGCAATCAGCCCCAGCATTTT. Translated, it gives CASSAYGTGVEGNQPQHF.

The chain employs TRBV5-1 and TRBJ2-7; D remains ambiguous. Germline CDR1 SGHRS, CDR2 YFSETQ. Trimming took 0 bases from V and 0 from J, leaving 7 bases between them. The CDR3 contains 14 residues. This CDR3 is CASSLDPDSYEQYF. The CDR3 coding sequence is TGCGCCAGCAGCTTGGACCCAGACTCCTACGAGCAGTACTTC.

This clone was recorded a few times. The V gene is TRBV30, the J gene TRBJ2-7; TRBD1 agrees at 9 bases. The CDR3 extends over 13 amino acids. The ends lost 1 base at V and 8 bases at J; junction bases unmatched: 6. The germline V gene encodes CDR1 GTSNPN and CDR2 SVGIG (reference sequence). The CDR3 bases are TGTGCCTGGAGTGAGGGACAGGGCCTAAAGCAGTACTTC. This gives the protein CAWSEGQGLKQYF.

The CDR3 protein is CASSLGARRTDTQYF. The CDR3 DNA follows: TGTGCCAGCAGCTTAGGGGCCCGACGGACAGATACGCAGTATTTT. The rearrangement joins TRBV11-2 to TRBJ2-3, with D unresolved. This CDR3 region has 15 residues. V dropped 1 base and J dropped 3 bases, with 11 bases sitting between them. Looked up from germline, CDR1 is SGHAT and CDR2 is FQNNGV.

This clone has a handful of counts. The gene calls are TRBV5-1 and TRBJ1-2, with D perhaps matching TRBD1 (5 bases). This CDR3 spans 12 amino acids. Trimming removed 4 bases from V and 5 bases from J, with 9 bases in between. Germline V CDR1 and CDR2: SGHRS, YFSETQ. The DNA for the CDR3 is TGCGCCAGCAGCAGGACACAGTATGGCTACACCTTC. Amino acids: CASSRTQYGYTF.

This sequence joins TRBV6-5 and TRBJ1-4; 7 bases map to TRBD1. Losses at the gene ends were 6 bases for V and 0 bases for J; bases not matched to a gene: 4. The V gene's germline CDR1 is MNHEY and CDR2 SVGAGI. The CDR3 length is 15 residues. Here the CDR3 reads CASSRQGTTNEKLFF. The CDR3 region has the DNA TGTGCCAGCAGCAGACAGGGCACAACTAATGAAAAACTGTTTTTT.

This clone was observed a few times. Within the sample, other DNA sequences also encode this same CDR3. This chain joins TRBV5-1 and TRBJ2-5, with D perhaps matching TRBD2 (6 bases). The V end lost 1 base, the J end lost 5 bases, and 12 bases lay between the germline ends. This CDR3 contains 14 residues. Germline assignment: CDR1 SGHRS and CDR2 YFSETQ. Here the CDR3 reads CASSLLVAGETQYF. The CDR3 nucleotides read TGCGCCAGCAGCTTGTTGGTGGCGGGGGAGACCCAGTACTTC.

This chain joins TRBV18 and TRBJ1-2; TRBD1 agrees at 9 bases. Germline V gene data show CDR1 as KGHSH and CDR2 as LQKENI. There are 16 residues in the CDR3. The V gene end was trimmed by 4 bases and the J gene end by 5 bases; junction bases not matched to a gene: 11. The CDR3 protein is CASSQSEAGTGYGYTF. The CDR3, as DNA: TGTGCCAGCTCACAATCTGAAGCCGGGACAGGGTATGGCTACACCTTC.

This clone was seen a handful of times. The genes are TRBV7-2 and TRBJ2-1; 14 positions match TRBD2. V shed 7 bases, J shed 8 bases, and the junction held 7 bases outside the gene matches. The CDR3 consists of 15 residues. The V gene's germline CDR1 is SGHTA and CDR2 FQGNSA. This chain's CDR3 is CASIKPGLAGDEQFF. The CDR3 coding sequence is TGTGCCAGCATCAAACCGGGACTAGCGGGAGATGAGCAGTTCTTC. The full variable domain, with the rest looked up from reference TRBV7-2 and TRBJ2-1, is GAGVSQSPSNKVTEKGKDVELRCDPISGHTALYWYRQSLGQGLEFLIYFQGNSAPDKSGLPSDRFSAERTGGSVSTLTIQRTQQEDSAVYLCASIKPGLAGDEQFFGPGTRLTVL.

CDR3 region: CASSPPGLRGYTF. The CDR3 DNA sequence: TGTGCCAGCTCACCACCGGGGCTGCGGGGCTACACCTTC. J is TRBJ1-2 and V is TRBV18, with D possibly matching TRBD1 (5 bases). CDR3 length equals 13 residues. Between the trimmed V and J ends, which lost 0 bases and 8 bases, there was a span of 10 bases. Germline V gene lookup returns CDR1 KGHSH and CDR2 LQKENI. Full variable domain (missing parts from reference TRBV18 and TRBJ1-2): NAGVMQNPRHLVRRRGQEARLRCSPMKGHSHVYWYRQLPEEGLKFMVYLQKENIIDESGMPKERFSAEFPKEGPSILRIQQVVRGDSAAYFCASSPPGLRGYTFGSGTRLTVV.

This sequence joins TRBV2 and TRBJ1-5; D not certain. The V end lost 4 bases, the J end lost 3 bases, and 7 bases lay between the germline ends. This CDR3 has 13 residues. Germline values: CDR1 SNHLY, CDR2 FYNNEI. The CDR3 here is CASSVEANQPQHF. DNA for the CDR3: TGTGCCAGCAGTGTAGAAGCCAATCAGCCCCAGCATTTT.

CDR3 amino acids: CASSLGGLGNTIYF. CDR3 in DNA: TGTGCCAGCAGTTTGGGGGGGCTCGGAAACACCATATATTTT. The chain combines TRBV27 with TRBJ1-3; D might be TRBD1 (6 bases). V was clipped by 3 bases and J by 4 bases, with 10 bases between them. Germline lookup yields CDR1 MNHEY and CDR2 SMNVEV (reference sequence). There are 14 residues in the CDR3.

V gene TRBV7-8 combines with J gene TRBJ2-7; the match to TRBD2 covers 10 bases. Germline trimming cut 5 bases from V and 3 bases from J; bases unmatched to any gene: 4. This CDR3 is built from 14 residues. CDR1 and CDR2 from the germline V gene are SGHVS and FQNEAQ. CDR3 sequence: CASSASGRGYEQYF. The CDR3 DNA reads as TGTGCCAGCAGCGCTAGCGGGAGAGGCTACGAGCAGTACTTC.

The table lists this clone with a few counts. The V call is TRBV7-2, the J call TRBJ2-7, with a tentative D call TRBD2 (6 bases). The CDR3 loop spans 13 amino acids. CDR1 and CDR2 from the germline V gene are SGHTA and FQGNSA. V lost 8 bases, J lost 4 bases, and 15 bases lay in between. The CDR3 region is CASRGGYPYEQYF. The CDR3 DNA sequence: TGTGCCAGCCGAGGAGGGTACCCGTACGAGCAGTACTTC.

This clone was observed a few times. V usage is TRBV5-1 and J usage is TRBJ2-3, with 7 bases aligning to TRBD2. This CDR3 is built from 16 residues. Trimming cost V 4 bases and J 2 bases; bases outside gene matches: 10. In germline, CDR1 is SGHRS, CDR2 YFSETQ. The CDR3 DNA reads TGCGCCAGCAGCCCCGGTATTAGCGGGTTCACAGATACGCAGTATTTT. It codes for CASSPGISGFTDTQYF.

The table lists this clone with a few counts. The genes are TRBV7-9 and TRBJ2-1; 13 nucleotides agree with TRBD2. There are 18 residues in the CDR3. Trimming removed 5 bases from V and 4 bases from J; junction bases left unmatched: 11. CDR1 and CDR2 (germline): SEHNR, FQNEAQ (reference sequence). In nucleotides, the CDR3 is TGTGCCAGCAGCCCTTTAACTAGCGGGAGGGCCTCGTACAATGAGCAGTTCTTC. It specifies CASSPLTSGRASYNEQFF. Combining the CDR3 with reference TRBV7-9 and TRBJ2-1 gives the whole variable domain DTGVSQNPRHKITKRGQNVTFRCDPISEHNRLYWYRQTLGQGPEFLTYFQNEAQLEKSRLLSDRFSAERPKGSFSTLEIQRTEQGDSAMYLCASSPLTSGRASYNEQFFGPGTRLTVL.

The J gene is TRBJ1-2, the V gene TRBV4-1, with 8 bases aligning to TRBD1. The V segment lost 0 bases and the J segment 4 bases; nucleotides outside the gene matches: 13. Germline CDR1 and CDR2: MGHRA and YSYEKL. The CDR3 is made up of 18 amino acids. The CDR3 sequence is CASSQDSRVGTGSYGYTF. CDR3 coding DNA: TGCGCCAGCAGCCAAGATAGCAGAGTGGGGACAGGCTCCTATGGCTACACCTTC.

This sequence joins TRBV2 and TRBJ2-5, with TRBD1 identical over 7 bases. This CDR3 contains 14 residues. Per germline, CDR1 SNHLY and CDR2 FYNNEI. V lost 4 bases and J lost 2; bases outside the gene matches: 4. The CDR3 spells CASSADRMQETQYF. The CDR3, as DNA: TGTGCCAGCAGTGCGGACAGGATGCAAGAGACCCAGTACTTC. Full variable domain (outside the CDR3, taken from reference TRBV2 and TRBJ2-5): EPEVTQTPSHQVTQMGQEVILRCVPISNHLYFYWYRQILGQKVEFLVSFYNNEISEKSEIFDDQFSVERPDGSNFTLKIRSTKLEDSAMYFCASSADRMQETQYFGPGTRLLVL.

V is TRBV5-1 and J is TRBJ2-3; a possible D gene is TRBD1 (6 bases). Trimming took off 1 base at V and 3 bases at J, with 12 bases between the two ends. The CDR3 is 15 residues long. CDR1 and CDR2 from the germline V gene are SGHRS and YFSETQ. Here the CDR3 reads CASSLSGAITDTQYF. In DNA, the CDR3 is TGCGCCAGCAGCTTGTCAGGGGCGATAACAGATACGCAGTATTTT.

V and J are TRBV13 and TRBJ2-3; D ambiguous. V gave up 3 bases and J gave up 3 bases, with 4 bases separating them. From germline, CDR1 is PRHDT and CDR2 FYEKMQ (reference sequence). This CDR3 is 12 amino acids long. Here the CDR3 reads CASSLRTDTQYF. As DNA, the CDR3 is TGTGCCAGCAGCTTGAGAACAGATACGCAGTATTTT. Drawing the rest from reference TRBV13 and TRBJ2-3, the complete variable domain is AAGVIQSPRHLIKEKRETATLKCYPIPRHDTVYWYQQGPGQDPQFLISFYEKMQSDKGSIPDRFSAQQFSDYHSELNMSSLELGDSALYFCASSLRTDTQYFGPGTRLTVL.

The CDR3 nucleotides read TGCGCCAGCGTTAACTTGAGCAATGAGCAGTTCTTC. This encodes CASVNLSNEQFF. The rearrangement links TRBV5-1 to TRBJ2-1; D ambiguous. The CDR3 sequence is 12 residues long. CDR1 is SGHRS and CDR2 is YFSETQ in the germline V gene. V was shortened by 7 bases and J by 6 bases, with 11 bases between the two germline ends.